This is a list of T cell receptor beta chains from one sample in a study of T cell responses to AZD1222 COVID-19 vaccine. Libraries were prepared by immunoSEQ multiplex PCR; TCRdb keeps only in-frame clonotypes and omits some of them. The sample consists of 150,000 to 200,000 clones, 88% of them appearing once. Sequencing used peripheral blood, obtained 28 days after the second AZD1222 dose. The source is an adult who received the AZD1222 COVID-19 vaccine. Both conserved end residues are part of each CDR3. D genes are given only for firm matches. Part of the rows lack a size; the others show once, few, many or a class for expanded clones.

V,D,length,J,size,DNA,CDR3
TRBV7-6,.,16,TRBJ1-5,.,TGTGCCAGCAGCTTAGCTTCGGCACAGAGCAATCAGCCCCAGCATTTT,CASSLASAQSNQPQHF
TRBV2,.,16,TRBJ1-3,few,TGTGCCAGCAGTGAAACCGACGGTGTAACTGGAAACACCATATATTTT,CASSETDGVTGNTIYF
TRBV7-3,.,16,TRBJ1-3,.,TGTGCCAGCAGCTTAACTGGTCCGGGCTCTGGAAACACCATATATTTT,CASSLTGPGSGNTIYF
TRBV30,.,14,TRBJ2-3,.,TGTGCCTGGGATCTAGCTAAAGGCACAGATACGCAGTATTTT,CAWDLAKGTDTQYF
TRBV5-1,TRBD1,16,TRBJ1-6,once,TGCGCCAGCAGCCTAACAGGGGATGCCTATAATTCACCCCTCCACTTT,CASSLTGDAYNSPLHF
TRBV6-5,TRBD1,14,TRBJ1-5,.,TGTGCCAGCAGCTTTACAGGGGGCGGTCAGCCCCAGCATTTT,CASSFTGGGQPQHF
TRBV6-5,.,15,TRBJ2-7,.,TGTGCCAGCAGTTACTCGTACCAGGGGACCTACGAGCAGTACTTC,CASSYSYQGTYEQYF
TRBV19,TRBD1,14,TRBJ1-5,.,TGTGCCAGTAAGGGACAGGGTGGCTATCAGCCCCAGCATTTT,CASKGQGGYQPQHF
TRBV19,.,14,TRBJ1-6,.,TGTGCCAGTAGTAAAGGACAGTCAAATTCACCCCTCCACTTT,CASSKGQSNSPLHF
TRBV7-2,TRBD2,18,TRBJ2-1,.,TGTGCCAGCAGCAACCCCGGGACTAGCGGGGGGGCTTACAATGAGCAGTTCTTC,CASSNPGTSGGAYNEQFF
TRBV6-5,.,16,TRBJ1-1,.,TGTGCCAGCAGTTACTCGTCGGTCAGGTTTGGCACTGAAGCTTTCTTT,CASSYSSVRFGTEAFF
TRBV7-2,.,13,TRBJ2-2,.,TGTGCCAGCAGCGCCGGGACTCCCGGGGAGCTGTTTTTT,CASSAGTPGELFF
TRBV14,.,13,TRBJ2-5,.,TGTGCCAGCAGCCAAGGAGGGAAAGAGACCCAGTACTTC,CASSQGGKETQYF
TRBV27,TRBD1,15,TRBJ2-7,.,TGTGCCAGCAGTCCGTCGGACAGGGGGTCCTACGAGCAGTACTTC,CASSPSDRGSYEQYF
TRBV7-9,TRBD2,15,TRBJ2-7,.,TGTGCCAGCAGCTTAGATGCGGGGGGTCCCTACGAGCAGTACTTC,CASSLDAGGPYEQYF
TRBV6-2/TRBV6-3,TRBD2,15,TRBJ2-1,once,TGTGCCAGCAGTTACGATCAGGGACTAGCGTATGAGCAGTTCTTC,CASSYDQGLAYEQFF
TRBV7-2,.,15,TRBJ1-2,.,TGTGCCAGCAGCTTAGAGGGCGTGCCGGGATATGGCTACACCTTC,CASSLEGVPGYGYTF
TRBV5-1,.,14,TRBJ2-7,.,TGCGCCAGCTCCGTGGGCGGGGCGAGGGTCGAGCAGTACTTC,CASSVGGARVEQYF
TRBV4-2,TRBD2,18,TRBJ2-5,.,TGTGCCAGCAGCCAGGGCTTCCGGCGGGGGGGCCTCGAAGAGACCCAGTACTTC,CASSQGFRRGGLEETQYF
TRBV19,.,15,TRBJ1-1,.,TGTGCCAGTAGTATAGGGACAGTAATGAACACTGAAGCTTTCTTT,CASSIGTVMNTEAFF
TRBV11-1,TRBD2,15,TRBJ2-3,.,TGTGCCAGCAGCTTAGGACTAGCGGACACAGATACGCAGTATTTT,CASSLGLADTDTQYF
TRBV5-8,TRBD1,15,TRBJ2-3,few,TGTGCCAGCAGCTCTGGACAGGGAGACACAGATACGCAGTATTTT,CASSSGQGDTDTQYF
TRBV5-4,TRBD1,16,TRBJ2-5,.,TGTGCCAGCAGCACCCCGAGAGCAGGGGGCAGAGAGACCCAGTACTTC,CASSTPRAGGRETQYF
TRBV5-4,TRBD1,14,TRBJ1-4,.,TGTGCCAGCAGCGGGGGGCAGGGGGCGGCAAAACTGTTTTTT,CASSGGQGAAKLFF
TRBV5-1,.,13,TRBJ1-3,.,TGCGCCAGCAGCTTGGGTTCTGGAAACACCATATATTTT,CASSLGSGNTIYF